This passage covers 6 T cell receptor beta chains from one sample sequenced in a study of blood T cell repertoires in COVID-19. Data came from immunoSEQ multiplex PCR; TCRdb stores just in-frame clones and leaves some out. The sample contains tens of thousands of clones, around four fifths of which appear only once. Sequencing was done on a sample of peripheral blood. The receptors here all came from a human donor in a cohort sampled during active COVID-19.

The rearrangement joins TRBV5-1 to TRBJ2-1, with TRBD1 identical over 9 bases. The CDR3 has 15 residues. Germline values: CDR1 SGHRS, CDR2 YFSETQ. The trim removed 2 bases at V and 7 bases at J, leaving 7 bases unmatched. The CDR3 DNA reads TGCGCCAGCAGCTTAGGGGGGACAGGGTTGAATGAGCAGTTCTTC. Its translation: CASSLGGTGLNEQFF.

This clone occurred once. The chain uses TRBV11-3 and TRBJ2-7, with 7 bases matching TRBD1. The ends lost 5 bases at V and 2 bases at J; junction bases unmatched: 9. The V gene's germline CDR1 is SGHNT and CDR2 YENEEA. The CDR3 runs to 15 residues. DNA of the CDR3: TGTGCCAGCAGCGAGCAGGGGGATAGAGCCTACGAGCAGTACTTC. Protein: CASSEQGDRAYEQYF. Supplemented by reference TRBV11-3 and TRBJ2-7, the full variable domain reads EAGVVQSPRYKIIEKKQPVAFWCNPISGHNTLYWYLQNLGQGPELLIRYENEEAVDDSQLPKDRFSAERLKGVDSTLKIQPAELGDSAVYLCASSEQGDRAYEQYFGPGTRLTVT.

This chain links TRBV18 with TRBJ2-7; 7 nucleotides match TRBD1. Germline CDR1 reads KGHSH; CDR2 reads LQKENI. The CDR3 loop spans 15 amino acids. After removal of 0 bases from V and 3 bases from J, the junction contained 5 bases not matched to a gene. The CDR3 DNA is TGTGCCAGCTCACCACCGTCCGCAGGGGGCTACGAGCAGTACTTC. It translates to CASSPPSAGGYEQYF.

The chain joins TRBV5-1 to TRBJ2-2; 7 positions agree with TRBD2. With V trimmed by 4 bases and J by 13 bases, 13 bases remained unmatched. CDR3 length: 14 amino acids. CDR1 is SGHRS, CDR2 YFSETQ, per germline. The CDR3 nucleotides are TGCGCCAGCAGCAGCGGGACCTCAAGTACCGGGCTGTTTTTT. Its translation: CASSSGTSSTGLFF.

The gene calls are TRBV14 and TRBJ1-5; D gene ambiguous. This CDR3 is 12 amino acids long. In germline, CDR1 is SGHDN, CDR2 FVKESK. V dropped 1 base and J dropped 6 bases, with 4 bases sitting between them. CDR3 coding DNA: TGTGCCAGCAGCCAAGGGCTTCAGCCCCAGCATTTT. It is translated as CASSQGLQPQHF.

J is TRBJ1-4 and V is TRBV11-2, with 9 nucleotides matching TRBD1. The CDR3 consists of 15 residues. Losses at the gene ends were 1 base for V and 8 bases for J; bases not matched to a gene: 5. Germline V gene lookup returns CDR1 SGHAT and CDR2 FQNNGV. In DNA, the CDR3 is TGTGCCAGCAGCTTAGCGGGGACAGGGTCCGAAAAACTGTTTTTT. It specifies CASSLAGTGSEKLFF.